This is a list of T cell receptor beta chains from one sample in a study of blood T cell repertoires in COVID-19. This table comes from immunoSEQ multiplex PCR, and its TCRdb copy is limited to in-frame clones, with some not included. The repertoire consists of fewer than 200,000 clones, with 82% occurring once and the leading ten covering almost 8.5%. The sequencing sample was made of peripheral blood. Every receptor here comes from a woman aged 65 to 85 with acute or convalescent COVID-19. Each CDR3 is given with its conserved first and last residue. A D gene is named only where the DNA matches it firmly. Not every row has a clone size; where given, it reads once, few, many or a size class.

D,J,V,size,CDR3,DNA
TRBD1,TRBJ1-1,TRBV10-3,few,CAISGLQGAYTEAFF,TGTGCCATCAGTGGATTACAGGGGGCCTACACTGAAGCTTTCTTT
.,TRBJ2-1,TRBV4-3,few,CASSQDLTGVGNEQFF,TGCGCCAGCAGCCAAGATTTAACGGGAGTTGGCAATGAGCAGTTCTTC
.,TRBJ2-1,TRBV7-8,.,CASSLALAAGYNEQFF,TGTGCCAGCAGCTTAGCGCTTGCCGCAGGGTACAATGAGCAGTTCTTC
TRBD1,TRBJ1-2,TRBV29-1,.,CSVSGGDGYTF,TGCAGCGTCTCAGGGGGAGATGGCTACACCTTC
.,TRBJ2-4,TRBV14,once,CASSQWGSGDYIQYF,TGTGCCAGCAGCCAATGGGGTTCAGGGGATTATATTCAGTACTTC
TRBD2,TRBJ2-7,TRBV27,few,CASSPLSGGASRYEQYF,TGTGCCAGCAGTCCCTTAAGCGGGGGGGCGTCTAGGTACGAGCAGTACTTC
TRBD1,TRBJ1-3,TRBV27,.,CASSQTRDRGDTIYF,TGTGCCAGCAGTCAGACCCGGGACAGGGGTGACACCATATATTTT
TRBD1,TRBJ2-5,TRBV7-9,.,CASSLVRFGQGGETQYF,TGTGCCAGCAGCTTAGTGCGGTTTGGACAGGGGGGAGAGACCCAGTACTTC
TRBD2,TRBJ2-2,TRBV11-2,.,CASSFPTSGGLNTGELFF,TGTGCCAGCAGCTTTCCGACTAGCGGGGGGTTGAACACCGGGGAGCTGTTTTTT
.,TRBJ2-1,TRBV6-5,.,CASSYPQKNEQFF,TGTGCCAGCAGTTACCCACAGAAGAATGAGCAGTTCTTC
TRBD1,TRBJ1-6,TRBV5-6,.,CASSWKGGQAFYNSPLHF,TGTGCCAGCAGCTGGAAAGGAGGACAGGCGTTCTATAATTCACCCCTCCACTTT
.,TRBJ1-2,TRBV6-5,.,CASSYSRDGYTF,TGTGCCAGCAGTTACTCGAGGGATGGCTACACCTTC
TRBD2,TRBJ2-2,TRBV19,.,CASSIPGLATGELFF,TGTGCCAGTAGTATCCCGGGACTAGCCACCGGGGAGCTGTTTTTT
TRBD2,TRBJ2-4,TRBV4-3,.,CASSQEGVASGELAKNIQYF,TGCGCCAGCAGCCAAGAAGGGGTGGCTAGCGGGGAGCTAGCCAAAAACATTCAGTACTTC
TRBD1,TRBJ1-2,TRBV12-3/TRBV12-4,.,CASSWTGNYGYTF,TGTGCCAGCAGTTGGACAGGAAACTATGGCTACACCTTC
.,TRBJ1-6,TRBV5-4,.,CASSLMLGRSPLHF,TGTGCCAGCAGCTTGATGCTAGGCCGGTCACCCCTCCACTTT
.,TRBJ1-1,TRBV7-9,.,CASSPPPLNTEAFF,TGTGCCAGCAGCCCCCCCCCGTTGAACACTGAAGCTTTCTTT
.,TRBJ1-3,TRBV20-1,.,CSASSDSGSGNTIYF,TGCAGTGCTAGTTCGGACAGCGGCTCTGGAAACACCATATATTTT
.,TRBJ2-7,TRBV5-4,.,CASSLRGGLSYEQYF,TGTGCCAGCAGCTTGAGGGGGGGGCTCTCCTACGAGCAGTACTTC
TRBD1,TRBJ1-2,TRBV10-3,.,CAISESAGQGAGGGYTF,TGTGCCATCAGTGAGTCAGCGGGACAGGGGGCAGGTGGTGGCTACACCTTC
.,TRBJ2-2,TRBV10-3,.,CAISESPGQGGRELFF,TGTGCCATCAGTGAGTCGCCCGGACAGGGAGGGAGGGAGCTGTTTTTT
TRBD1,TRBJ2-4,TRBV7-8,.,CASSLAGGASKNIQYF,TGTGCCAGCAGCTTAGCAGGGGGCGCATCCAAAAACATTCAGTACTTC
TRBD2,TRBJ2-4,TRBV19,few,CASSFAELAGGYIQYF,TGTGCCAGTAGCTTTGCCGAGCTAGCGGGGGGGTACATTCAGTACTTC
TRBD1,TRBJ2-7,TRBV11-2,.,CASSFQGAGEQYF,TGTGCCAGCAGCTTCCAGGGGGCCGGTGAGCAGTACTTC